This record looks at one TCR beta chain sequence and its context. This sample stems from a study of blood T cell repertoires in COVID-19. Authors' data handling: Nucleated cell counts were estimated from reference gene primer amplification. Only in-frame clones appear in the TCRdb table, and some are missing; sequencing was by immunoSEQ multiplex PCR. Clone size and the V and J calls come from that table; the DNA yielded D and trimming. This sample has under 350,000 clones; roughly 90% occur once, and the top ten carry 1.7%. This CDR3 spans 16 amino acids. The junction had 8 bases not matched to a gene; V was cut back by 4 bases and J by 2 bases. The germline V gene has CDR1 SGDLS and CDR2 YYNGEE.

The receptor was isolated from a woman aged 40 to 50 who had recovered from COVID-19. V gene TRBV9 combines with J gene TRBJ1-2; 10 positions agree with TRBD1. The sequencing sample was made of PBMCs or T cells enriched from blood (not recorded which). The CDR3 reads CASSTGQGIPNYGYTF. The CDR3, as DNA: TGTGCCAGCAGCACGGGACAGGGGATCCCAAACTATGGCTACACCTTC. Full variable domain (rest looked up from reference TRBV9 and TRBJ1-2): DSGVTQTPKHLITATGQRVTLRCSPRSGDLSVYWYQQSLDQGLQFLIQYYNGEERAKGNILERFSAQQFPDLHSELNLSSLELGDSALYFCASSTGQGIPNYGYTFGSGTRLTVV.